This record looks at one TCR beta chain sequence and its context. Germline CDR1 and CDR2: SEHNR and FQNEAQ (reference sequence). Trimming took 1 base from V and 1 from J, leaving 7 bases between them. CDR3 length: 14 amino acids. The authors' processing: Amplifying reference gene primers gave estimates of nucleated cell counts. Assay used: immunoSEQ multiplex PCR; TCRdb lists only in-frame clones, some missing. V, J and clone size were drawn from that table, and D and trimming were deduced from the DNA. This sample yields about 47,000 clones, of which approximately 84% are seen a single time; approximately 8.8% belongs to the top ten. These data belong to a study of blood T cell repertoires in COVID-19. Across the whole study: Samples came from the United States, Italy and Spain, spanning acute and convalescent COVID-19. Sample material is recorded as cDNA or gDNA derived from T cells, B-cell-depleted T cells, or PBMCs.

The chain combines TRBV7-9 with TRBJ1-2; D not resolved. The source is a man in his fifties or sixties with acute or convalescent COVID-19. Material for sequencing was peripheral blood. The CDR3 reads CASSLEGGNYGYTF. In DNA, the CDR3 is TGTGCCAGCAGCTTAGAAGGCGGTAACTATGGCTACACCTTC.